The rows below give T cell receptor beta chains drawn from one sample of a study of OX40 agonist ivuxolimab in advanced cancers. Clones were sequenced by immunoSEQ multiplex PCR, and TCRdb holds only the in-frame ones, with some missing. The sample yields about 150,000 clones, around 94% seen once. The starting material was CD4+ or CD8+ T cells sorted from blood, obtained in a trial of the OX40 agonist ivuxolimab. The receptors were sampled from an adult with an advanced solid tumor such as melanoma, head and neck, liver or kidney cancer. Each CDR3 is given with its conserved first and last residue. D genes are given only for firm matches. The size of a clone is reported for some rows only, either as once, few or many, or as a class for expanded clones.

clone_size j_call d_call v_call cdr3_aa cdr3_nt
- TRBJ2-2 TRBD1 TRBV4-3 CASSQEPGTGASGELFF TGCGCCAGCAGCCAAGAACCCGGGACAGGGGCCTCCGGGGAGCTGTTTTTT
- TRBJ1-6 TRBD1 TRBV4-3 CASSQVTGASPLHF TGCGCCAGCAGCCAAGTAACAGGGGCCTCACCCCTCCACTTT
once TRBJ2-1 TRBD2 TRBV4-3 CASSHQGTSSFNEQFF TGCGCCAGCAGCCATCAAGGGACTAGCTCTTTTAATGAGCAGTTCTTC
- TRBJ1-2 TRBD1 TRBV28 CASRGFRSGQGVLYGYTF TGTGCCAGCAGAGGGTTCAGAAGCGGACAGGGGGTTCTCTATGGCTACACCTTC
- TRBJ1-1 - TRBV6-5 CASSYLGWENTEAFF TGTGCCAGCAGTTACCTCGGATGGGAGAACACTGAAGCTTTCTTT
- TRBJ2-7 TRBD2 TRBV29-1 CSASGASGRNSYEQYF TGCAGCGCCTCAGGGGCTAGCGGGAGAAACAGCTACGAGCAGTACTTC
- TRBJ2-1 - TRBV4-3 CASSQDQRGRDSYNEQFF TGCGCCAGCAGCCAAGACCAGAGGGGAAGGGACTCCTACAATGAGCAGTTCTTC
- TRBJ1-5 TRBD1 TRBV19 CASSPRGTGNGSPQHF TGTGCCAGTAGTCCTCGTGGGACAGGGAATGGTTCGCCCCAGCATTTT
once TRBJ2-7 TRBD2 TRBV4-3 CASSQVTASGYYEQYF TGCGCCAGCAGCCAAGTGACGGCTAGCGGATACTACGAGCAGTACTTC
- TRBJ1-1 TRBD1 TRBV7-2 CASSPGQGNTEAFF TGTGCCAGCAGCCCAGGACAGGGGAACACTGAAGCTTTCTTT
- TRBJ2-1 - TRBV19 CASSIPPHNEQFF TGTGCCAGTAGTATCCCCCCCCACAATGAGCAGTTCTTC
- TRBJ2-5 - TRBV25-1 CASSAPGVQETQYF TGTGCCAGCAGTGCCCCAGGCGTCCAAGAGACCCAGTACTTC
- TRBJ2-1 - TRBV11-2 CASSLELHSSYNEQFF TGTGCCAGCAGCTTAGAACTCCATAGCTCCTACAATGAGCAGTTCTTC
- TRBJ2-7 TRBD2 TRBV5-1 CASSFSRAGVYEQYF TGCGCCAGCAGCTTTTCACGAGCGGGGGTGTACGAGCAGTACTTC
- TRBJ2-4 - TRBV27 CASTHPRTVPNIQYF TGTGCCAGCACCCACCCCCGGACAGTCCCAAACATTCAGTACTTC
once TRBJ1-5 - TRBV4-2 CASSSRGSPNQPQHF TGTGCCAGCAGCTCTCGTGGGTCCCCCAATCAGCCCCAGCATTTT
- TRBJ2-7 TRBD2 TRBV7-2 CASSYPAGPYEQYF TGTGCCAGCAGCTACCCAGCGGGACCCTACGAGCAGTACTTC
- TRBJ2-6 TRBD2 TRBV9 CASSSPEREGPKSGANVLTF TGTGCCAGCAGCTCCCCCGAGCGGGAGGGCCCCAAGTCTGGGGCCAACGTCCTGACTTTC
- TRBJ1-5 - TRBV25-1 CASRGDGSNQPQHF TGTGCCAGCAGAGGGGACGGTAGCAATCAGCCCCAGCATTTT
- TRBJ2-7 TRBD2 TRBV4-1 CASSRSGTSRLQYF TGCGCCAGCAGCCGATCCGGGACTAGCCGCCTGCAGTACTTC
- TRBJ1-2 - TRBV29-1 CSVDKGDANYGYTF TGCAGCGTTGATAAAGGGGACGCTAACTATGGCTACACCTTC
once TRBJ1-2 - TRBV7-2 CASSLDPGRVYGYTF TGTGCCAGCAGCTTAGATCCGGGGAGAGTCTATGGCTACACCTTC
- TRBJ2-1 - TRBV9 CASSVGALGAKLYNEQFF TGTGCCAGCAGCGTAGGTGCCCTCGGGGCGAAACTATACAATGAGCAGTTCTTC
- TRBJ1-4 TRBD1 TRBV6-5 CASSYHRTGTNEKLFF TGTGCCAGCAGTTACCATCGGACAGGGACAAATGAAAAACTGTTTTTT
- TRBJ1-2 - TRBV28 CASSPSRGVSGYTF TGTGCCAGCAGTCCCTCCCGCGGGGTAAGCGGCTACACCTTC
- TRBJ2-5 TRBD2 TRBV19 CASSIGTSGGFFQETQYF TGTGCCAGTAGTATTGGGACTAGCGGGGGCTTCTTTCAAGAGACCCAGTACTTC
- TRBJ2-7 - TRBV6-5 CASSYSGGRYEQYF TGTGCCAGCAGTTACTCGGGCGGGCGGTACGAGCAGTACTTC
few TRBJ1-1 TRBD1 TRBV27 CASSPIRQGRTEAFF TGTGCCAGCAGCCCCATAAGACAGGGACGGACTGAAGCTTTCTTT
- TRBJ2-1 TRBD2 TRBV28 CASRLSTSRYNEQFF TGTGCCAGCAGGCTTTCGACTAGCCGGTACAATGAGCAGTTCTTC
- TRBJ2-7 - TRBV29-1 CSVTTGYEQYF TGCAGCGTAACTACAGGCTACGAGCAGTACTTC
- TRBJ2-3 - TRBV7-2 CASSSPGSTDTQYF TGTGCCAGCAGCTCGCCAGGAAGCACAGATACGCAGTATTTT
once TRBJ1-2 TRBD1 TRBV7-3 CASSPDRDRGYTF TGTGCCAGCAGCCCCGACAGGGATAGAGGCTACACCTTC
- TRBJ2-7 - TRBV9 CASSVQPGPVSYEQYF TGTGCCAGCAGCGTTCAACCGGGACCCGTATCCTACGAGCAGTACTTC
- TRBJ2-2 TRBD2 TRBV6-1 CARGAGLVYTGELFF TGTGCCAGGGGGGCGGGACTAGTCTACACCGGGGAGCTGTTTTTT